One and the same sample provided the 21 T cell receptor beta chains below, sequenced in a study of CD8+CD57+ T cells in acquired aplastic anemia. The authors sequenced patients whose flow cytometry had shown CD8+CD57+ cell expansion. The template for TCR beta VDJ and CDR3 sequence profiling was genomic DNA. In TCRdb, the reads were re-called with MiXCR into one record per CDR3 protein. The sample consists of hundreds of thousands of distinct CDR3 sequences, around 33% of them appearing once. Material for sequencing was sorted CD4+, CD8+, or CD8+CD57+ T cells (not recorded which) from PBMCs. The origin of the receptors is a human donor with aplastic anemia.

This clonotype was observed once. Likely a read error: the CDR3 ends without its conserved phenylalanine or tryptophan. Because the CDR3's place on the DNA is in doubt, the DNA is left out and the CDR3 is given as listed by TCRdb. The V gene is TRBV7-2, the J gene TRBJ1-1. The CDR3 numbers 8 amino acids, ends counted. CDR1 and CDR2 (germline): SGHTA, FQGNSA. The CDR3 spells CASSKGLA.

The CDR3 region has the DNA TGTGCCTGGACTAGAGAGATGGGGGATGGCTACACCTTC. Translation gives CAWTREMGDGYTF. This chain connects TRBV30 to TRBJ1-2, with D tentatively TRBD1 (5 bases). Trimming took 4 bases from V and 6 from J, leaving 15 bases between them. Per the germline V gene, CDR1 is GTSNPN and CDR2 is SVGIG (reference sequence). The CDR3 is 13 residues long.

This clonotype was seen many times. The chain joins TRBV19 to TRBJ2-2; D ambiguous. Trimming left V 11 bases short and J 3 bases short, with 13 bases between. The germline CDR1 and CDR2 sequences are LNHDA and SQIVND (reference sequence). The CDR3 loop spans 13 amino acids. CDR3 DNA: TGTGCCGGCCGAATGGATCACACCGGGGAGCTGTTTTTT. It yields the protein CAGRMDHTGELFF.

V gene TRBV7-2 combines with J gene TRBJ2-7; 9 bases are a match to TRBD2. The DNA matches TRBJ2-5 better at its end, which makes the J call doubtful. Germline lookup yields CDR1 SGHTA and CDR2 FQGNSA. The CDR3 contains 15 residues. For the CDR3, the DNA is TGTGCCAGCAGCTTACGGCGGGGGGGCCGAGAGACCCAGTACTTC. Its translation is CASSLRRGGRETQYF.

The rearrangement joins TRBV10-2 to TRBJ1-5; D is unclear. CDR3 length: 12 residues. Trimming took off 7 bases at V and 11 bases at J, with 15 bases between the two ends. Looked up from germline, CDR1 is WSHSY and CDR2 is SAAADI. CDR3 in DNA: TGCGCCAGCAAGGAGGGAGGCGAGACCCAGCATTTT. Its protein is CASKEGGETQHF.

This clonotype was seen more than once but under ten times. This sequence joins TRBV14 and TRBJ1-4, with D unclear. The CDR3 consists of 15 residues. CDR1 SGHDN and CDR2 FVKESK come from the germline V gene. V was cut by 2 bases and J by 7 bases, with 14 bases left in between. Written as DNA, the CDR3 is TGTGCCAGCAGCCAACGAAGCCTAACGGGTGAAAAACTGTTTTTT. It codes for CASSQRSLTGEKLFF.

Only a few counts were recorded for this clonotype. DNA for the CDR3: TGCGCCAGCAGCCAAGATAGGTTGCCCGTAACTTCACCCCTCCACTTT. It codes for CASSQDRLPVTSPLHF. The chain has TRBV4-3 and TRBJ1-6; D unclear. The CDR3 is 16 amino acids. Between the trimmed V and J ends, which lost 0 bases and 9 bases, there was a span of 15 bases. CDR1 LGHNA and CDR2 YSLEER come from the germline V gene.

The rearrangement links TRBV6-2 or TRBV6-3 to TRBJ1-4; D not certain. V gave up 6 bases and J gave up 7 bases, with 15 bases separating them. Per the germline V gene, CDR1 is MNHEY and CDR2 is SVGEGT. This CDR3 has 14 amino acids. CDR3 DNA: TGTGCCAGCAGCGCCAGAAGGTTTGTTGAAAAACTGTTTTTT. Protein: CASSARRFVEKLFF.

This clonotype was observed at least ten times. The chain recombines TRBV2 with TRBJ2-3; no firm D call. The CDR3 spans 11 residues. Trimming shortened V by 9 bases and J by 0 bases, and 4 bases separated the two germline ends. Germline CDR1 SNHLY, CDR2 FYNNEI. CDR3 nucleotides: TGTGCCAGTACCAGCACAGATACGCAGTATTTT. Protein product: CASTSTDTQYF.

This clonotype was detected only a few times. The gene calls are TRBV20-1 and TRBJ2-5, with 9 bases matching TRBD2. The CDR3 totals 16 residues. Germline V gives CDR1 DFQATT, CDR2 SNEGSKA (reference sequence). V shed 2 bases and J 2 bases; nucleotides not matched to a gene: 9. Here the CDR3 reads CSARRLAGTIQETQYF. The CDR3 DNA reads as TGCAGTGCTAGACGTCTAGCGGGGACGATACAAGAGACCCAGTACTTC.

This clonotype came up many times. This chain connects TRBV20-1 to TRBJ1-3; D is unclear. CDR3 size: 12 residues. Germline lookup yields CDR1 DFQATT and CDR2 SNEGSKA (reference sequence). Trimming cost V 5 bases and J 7 bases, with 12 bases left between them. The CDR3 reads CSARPQGNTIYF. The CDR3 nucleotides are TGCAGTGCTCGGCCTCAAGGGAACACCATATATTTT.

This clonotype was seen repeatedly, ten times or more. J is TRBJ1-5 and V is TRBV7-9, with a weak D call TRBD1 (6 bases). The CDR3 is 14 residues long. The germline V gene has CDR1 SEHNR and CDR2 FQNEAQ (reference sequence). Trimming removed 5 bases from V and 5 bases from J, with 13 bases in between. The CDR3 region is CASSNTGLDQPQHF. CDR3 DNA: TGTGCCAGCAGCAATACAGGGTTGGATCAGCCCCAGCATTTT.

J is TRBJ1-6 and V is TRBV5-8; D is unresolved. Deletions cut 1 base from V and 8 bases from J, with 10 bases between. This CDR3 comprises 14 residues. The germline V gene encodes CDR1 SGHTS and CDR2 YDEGEE. CDR3 sequence reads: CASSLTLSYSPLHF. The CDR3 region has the DNA TGTGCCAGCAGCTTGACCCTATCCTATTCACCCCTCCACTTT.

This chain links TRBV20-1 with TRBJ2-3, with 12 positions matching TRBD2. This CDR3 comprises 15 residues. Germline-derived CDR1 and CDR2 are DFQATT and SNEGSKA (reference sequence). V lost 6 bases, J lost 0 bases, and 4 bases stayed unmatched. The CDR3, as DNA: TGCAGTGCACTCCTAGCGGGGGGGAGCACAGATACGCAGTATTTT. Residues: CSALLAGGSTDTQYF.

This clonotype was picked up a small number of times. The chain combines TRBV6-2 or TRBV6-3 with TRBJ1-1; no firm D call. V was clipped by 5 bases and J by 0 bases, with 10 bases between them. The CDR3 is 14 amino acids. Germline assignment: CDR1 MNHEY and CDR2 SVGEGT. CDR3 amino acids: CASSASIMNTEAFF. Here the CDR3 DNA reads TGTGCCAGCAGTGCCTCCATTATGAACACTGAAGCTTTCTTT.

Only a few counts were recorded for this clonotype. The rearrangement joins TRBV6-1 to TRBJ2-3, with D unresolved. Germline V lookup: CDR1 MNHNS, CDR2 SASEGT. Trimming stripped 3 bases from V and 1 base from J, with 11 bases between. The CDR3 spans 15 residues. The CDR3 reads CASSDGNFGTDTQYF. CDR3 sequence (DNA): TGTGCCAGCAGTGACGGTAACTTCGGCACAGATACGCAGTATTTT.

The chain employs TRBV29-1 and TRBJ2-7; the D call may be TRBD1 or TRBD2 (6 bases each). Per germline, CDR1 SQVTM and CDR2 ANQGSEA. The ends were cut back, 4 bases at V and 6 bases at J, with 16 bases in the middle. The CDR3 has 13 amino acids. The CDR3 spells CSVATTGGSEQYF. The CDR3, as DNA: TGCAGCGTTGCTACTACCGGGGGCAGCGAGCAGTACTTC.

This clonotype has only a few counts. The rearrangement joins TRBV3-1 to TRBJ2-1; D not resolved. This CDR3 is built from 13 residues. V dropped 0 bases and J dropped 13 bases, with 13 bases sitting between them. Germline loops: CDR1 LGHDT, CDR2 YNNKEL (reference sequence). CDR3 in amino acids: CASSQDLFLGQFF. DNA of the CDR3: TGTGCCAGCAGCCAAGATCTTTTCCTAGGTCAGTTCTTC.

This clonotype was counted between two and nine times. It may be a read error: a sequence one base away is much more abundant. This chain's CDR3 is CACSRSVNLYGYTF. The CDR3 nucleotides are TGTGCCTGTAGTAGATCGGTCAATCTCTATGGCTACACCTTC. The chain combines TRBV19 with TRBJ1-2; D not certain. Germline CDR1 is LNHDA and CDR2 is SQIVND (reference sequence). The CDR3 contains 14 residues.

This clonotype was observed a few times. The chain has TRBV20-1 and TRBJ2-5, with D possibly TRBD2 on 6 matching bases. The V and J ends lost 8 bases and 5 bases respectively, with 18 bases between them. CDR1 is DFQATT, CDR2 SNEGSKA, per germline (reference sequence). This CDR3 contains 13 residues. The CDR3, as DNA: TGCAGTTGCGGTAGCGGACAAACCGAGACCCAGTACTTC. Its translation is CSCGSGQTETQYF.

The sample holds one count of this clonotype. V usage is TRBV7-3 and J usage is TRBJ2-2; 7 positions agree with TRBD1. Trimming cost V 0 bases and J 6 bases; bases outside gene matches: 7. The germline CDR1 and CDR2 sequences are SGHTA and FQGTGA. CDR3 size: 16 residues. The CDR3 sequence: CASSLTGTVPPGELFF. In DNA, the CDR3 is TGTGCCAGCAGCTTAACCGGGACAGTACCGCCCGGGGAGCTGTTTTTT.